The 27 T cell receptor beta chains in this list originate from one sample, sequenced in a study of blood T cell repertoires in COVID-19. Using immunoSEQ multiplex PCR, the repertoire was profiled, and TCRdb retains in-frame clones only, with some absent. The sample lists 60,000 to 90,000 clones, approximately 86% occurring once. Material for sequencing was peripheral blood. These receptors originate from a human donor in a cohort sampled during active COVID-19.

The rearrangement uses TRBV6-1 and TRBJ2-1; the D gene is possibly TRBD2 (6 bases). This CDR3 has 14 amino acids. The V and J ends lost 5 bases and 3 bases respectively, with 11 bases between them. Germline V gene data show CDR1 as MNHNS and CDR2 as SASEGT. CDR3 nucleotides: TGTGCCAGCAGTTTAGGCGGGAACTACAATGAGCAGTTCTTC. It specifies CASSLGGNYNEQFF.

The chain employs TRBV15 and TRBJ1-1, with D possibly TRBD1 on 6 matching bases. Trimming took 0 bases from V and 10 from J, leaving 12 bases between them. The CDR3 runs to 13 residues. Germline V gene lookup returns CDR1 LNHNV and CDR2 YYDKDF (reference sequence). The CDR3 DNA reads TGTGCCACCAGCAGAGATCTCTCCAGGGGAGCTTTCTTT. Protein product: CATSRDLSRGAFF.

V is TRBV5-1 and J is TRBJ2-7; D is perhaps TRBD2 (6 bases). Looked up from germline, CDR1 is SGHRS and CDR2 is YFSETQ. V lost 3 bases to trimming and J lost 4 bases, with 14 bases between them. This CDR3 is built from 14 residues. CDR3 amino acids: CASSSSFGGYEQYF. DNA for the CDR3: TGCGCCAGCAGCTCCTCCTTCGGGGGTTACGAGCAGTACTTC.

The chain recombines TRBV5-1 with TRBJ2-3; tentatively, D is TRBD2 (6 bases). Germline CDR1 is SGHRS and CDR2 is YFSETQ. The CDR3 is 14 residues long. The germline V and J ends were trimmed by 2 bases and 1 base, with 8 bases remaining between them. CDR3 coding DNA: TGCGCCAGCAGCTTACCGGGGGGCACAGATACGCAGTATTTT. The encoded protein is CASSLPGGTDTQYF. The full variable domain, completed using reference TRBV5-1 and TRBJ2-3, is KAGVTQTPRYLIKTRGQQVTLSCSPISGHRSVSWYQQTPGQGLQFLFEYFSETQRNKGNFPGRFSGRQFSNSRSEMNVSTLELGDSALYLCASSLPGGTDTQYFGPGTRLTVL.

The CDR3: CASSLGGSANEKLFF. The DNA for the CDR3 is TGTGCCAGCAGTTTGGGCGGGAGTGCCAATGAAAAACTGTTTTTT. The rearrangement uses TRBV28 and TRBJ1-4; D is uncertain. CDR1 is MDHEN and CDR2 is SYDVKM in the germline V gene. The CDR3 is made up of 15 amino acids. V shed 3 bases and J shed 5 bases, with 13 bases lying between them.

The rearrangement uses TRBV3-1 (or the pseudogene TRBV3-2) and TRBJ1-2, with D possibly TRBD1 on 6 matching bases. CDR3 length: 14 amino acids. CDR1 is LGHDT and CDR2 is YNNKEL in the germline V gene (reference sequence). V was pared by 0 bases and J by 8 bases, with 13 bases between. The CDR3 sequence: CASSQDTTGRGYTF. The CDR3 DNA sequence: TGTGCCAGCAGCCAAGATACAACAGGGCGAGGCTACACCTTC.

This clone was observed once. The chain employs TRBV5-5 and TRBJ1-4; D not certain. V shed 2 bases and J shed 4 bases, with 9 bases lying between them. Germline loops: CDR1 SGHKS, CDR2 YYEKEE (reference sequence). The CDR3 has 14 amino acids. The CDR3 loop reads CASSFLADNEKLFF. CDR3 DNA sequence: TGTGCCAGCAGCTTCTTAGCAGATAATGAAAAACTGTTTTTT. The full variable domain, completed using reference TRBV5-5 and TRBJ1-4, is DAGVTQSPTHLIKTRGQQVTLRCSPISGHKSVSWYQQVLGQGPQFIFQYYEKEERGRGNFPDRFSARQFPNYSSELNVNALLLGDSALYLCASSFLADNEKLFFGSGTQLSVL.

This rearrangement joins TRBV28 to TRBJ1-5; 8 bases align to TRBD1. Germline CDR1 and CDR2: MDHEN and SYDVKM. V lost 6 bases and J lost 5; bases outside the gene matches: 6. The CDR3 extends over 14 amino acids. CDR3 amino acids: CASSRSTGDQPQHF. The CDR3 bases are TGTGCCAGCAGCAGATCGACAGGGGATCAGCCCCAGCATTTT.

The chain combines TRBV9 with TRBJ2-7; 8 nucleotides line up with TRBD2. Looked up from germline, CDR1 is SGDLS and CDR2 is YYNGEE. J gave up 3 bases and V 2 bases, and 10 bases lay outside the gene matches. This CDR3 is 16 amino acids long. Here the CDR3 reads CASSVSPGLEYYEQYF. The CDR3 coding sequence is TGTGCCAGCAGCGTCAGTCCGGGACTAGAATACTACGAGCAGTACTTC.

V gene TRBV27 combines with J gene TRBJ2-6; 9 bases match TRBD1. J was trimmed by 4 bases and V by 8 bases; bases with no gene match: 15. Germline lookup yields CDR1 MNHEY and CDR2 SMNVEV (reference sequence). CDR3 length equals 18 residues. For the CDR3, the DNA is TGTGCCAGCCCAGGAAGGGACAGGGCTATCCGGGGGGCCAACGTCCTGACTTTC. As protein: CASPGRDRAIRGANVLTF.

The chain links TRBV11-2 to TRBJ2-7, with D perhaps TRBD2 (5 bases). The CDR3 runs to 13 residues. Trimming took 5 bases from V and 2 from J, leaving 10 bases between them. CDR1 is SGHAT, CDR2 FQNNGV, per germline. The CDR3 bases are TGTGCCAGCAGCCAGGCCGGGACCTACGAGCAGTACTTC. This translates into CASSQAGTYEQYF.

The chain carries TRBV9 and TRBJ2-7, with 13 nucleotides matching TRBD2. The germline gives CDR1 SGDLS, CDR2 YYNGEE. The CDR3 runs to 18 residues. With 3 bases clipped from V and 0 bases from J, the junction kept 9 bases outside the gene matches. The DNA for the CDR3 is TGTGCCAGCAGCGGCGGACTAGCGGGGGTCTTCCTCTCCTACGAGCAGTACTTC. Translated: CASSGGLAGVFLSYEQYF.

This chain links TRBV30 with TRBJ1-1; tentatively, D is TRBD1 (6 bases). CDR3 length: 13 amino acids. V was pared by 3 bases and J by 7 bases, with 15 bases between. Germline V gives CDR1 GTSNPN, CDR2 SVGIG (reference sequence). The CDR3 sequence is CAWRSDSHIEAFF. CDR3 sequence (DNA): TGTGCCTGGAGGTCGGACAGCCACATTGAAGCTTTCTTT. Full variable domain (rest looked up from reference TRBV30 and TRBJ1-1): SQTIHQWPATLVQPVGSPLSLECTVEGTSNPNLYWYRQAAGRGLQLLFYSVGIGQISSEVPQNLSASRPQDRQFILSSKKLLLSDSGFYLCAWRSDSHIEAFFGQGTRLTVV.

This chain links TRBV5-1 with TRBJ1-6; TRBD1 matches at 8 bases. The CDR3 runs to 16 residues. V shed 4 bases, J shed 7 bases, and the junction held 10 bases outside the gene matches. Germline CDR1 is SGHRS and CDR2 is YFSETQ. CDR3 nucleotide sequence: TGCGCCAGCAGCCTGGGGGGCGACAGGGGAAATTCACCCCTCCACTTT. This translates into CASSLGGDRGNSPLHF.

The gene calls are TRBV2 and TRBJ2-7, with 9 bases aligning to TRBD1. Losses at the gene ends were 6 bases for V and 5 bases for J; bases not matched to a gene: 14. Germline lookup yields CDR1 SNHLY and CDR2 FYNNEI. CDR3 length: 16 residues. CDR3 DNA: TGTGCCAGCAGCTATATGAGAACAGGGGGCGCGGACGAGCAGTACTTC. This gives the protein CASSYMRTGGADEQYF.

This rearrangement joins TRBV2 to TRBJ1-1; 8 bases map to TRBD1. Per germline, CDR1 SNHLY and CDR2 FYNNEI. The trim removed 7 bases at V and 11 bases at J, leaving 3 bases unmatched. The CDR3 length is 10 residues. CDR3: CASINRGAFF. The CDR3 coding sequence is TGTGCCAGCATTAACAGGGGGGCTTTCTTT.

CDR3: CASSPIRAGRGFNEQFF. The CDR3 region has the DNA TGTGCCAGCAGCCCCATCCGGGCCGGGAGGGGTTTCAATGAGCAGTTCTTC. The rearrangement links TRBV7-9 to TRBJ2-1; TRBD2 matches 8 bases. The CDR3 contains 17 residues. V lost 5 bases to trimming and J lost 6 bases; unmatched junction nucleotides: 15. Germline CDR1 and CDR2: SEHNR and FQNEAQ (reference sequence).

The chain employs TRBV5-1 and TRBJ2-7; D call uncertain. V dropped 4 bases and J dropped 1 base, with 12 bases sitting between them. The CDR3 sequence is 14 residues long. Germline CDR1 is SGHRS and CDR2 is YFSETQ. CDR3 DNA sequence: TGCGCCAGCAGCCATAACAGTAGATCCTACGAGCAGTACTTC. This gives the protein CASSHNSRSYEQYF.

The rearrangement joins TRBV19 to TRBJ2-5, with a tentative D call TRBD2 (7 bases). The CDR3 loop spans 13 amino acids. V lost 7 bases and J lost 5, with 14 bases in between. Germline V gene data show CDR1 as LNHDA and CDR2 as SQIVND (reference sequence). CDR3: CASMGGGVETQYF. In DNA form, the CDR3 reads TGTGCCAGTATGGGAGGGGGAGTTGAGACCCAGTACTTC.

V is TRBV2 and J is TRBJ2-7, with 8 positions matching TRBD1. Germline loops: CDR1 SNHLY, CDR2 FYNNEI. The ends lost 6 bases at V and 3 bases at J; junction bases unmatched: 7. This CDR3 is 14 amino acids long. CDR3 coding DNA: TGTGCCAGCAGGACAGGGGCCGGGAGCTACGAGCAGTACTTC. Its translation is CASRTGAGSYEQYF. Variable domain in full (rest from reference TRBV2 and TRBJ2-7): EPEVTQTPSHQVTQMGQEVILRCVPISNHLYFYWYRQILGQKVEFLVSFYNNEISEKSEIFDDQFSVERPDGSNFTLKIRSTKLEDSAMYFCASRTGAGSYEQYFGPGTRLTVT.

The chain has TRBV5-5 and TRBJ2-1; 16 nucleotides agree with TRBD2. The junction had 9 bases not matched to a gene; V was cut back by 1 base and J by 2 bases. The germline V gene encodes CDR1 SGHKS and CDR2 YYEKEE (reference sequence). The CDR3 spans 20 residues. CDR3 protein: CASSLPPGLAGGWPYNEQFF. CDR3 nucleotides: TGTGCCAGCAGCTTGCCTCCGGGACTAGCGGGGGGGTGGCCCTACAATGAGCAGTTCTTC.

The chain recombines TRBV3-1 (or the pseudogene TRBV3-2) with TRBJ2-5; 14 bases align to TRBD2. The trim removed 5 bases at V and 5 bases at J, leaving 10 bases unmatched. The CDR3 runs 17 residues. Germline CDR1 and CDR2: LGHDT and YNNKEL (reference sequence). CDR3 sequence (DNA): TGTGCCAGCAGCGTATTTCCGGGACTAGCGGGAGCGGAGACCCAGTACTTC. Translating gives CASSVFPGLAGAETQYF.

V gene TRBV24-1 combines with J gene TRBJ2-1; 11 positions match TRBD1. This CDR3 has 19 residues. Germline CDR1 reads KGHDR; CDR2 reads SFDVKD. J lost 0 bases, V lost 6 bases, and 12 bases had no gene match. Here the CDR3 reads CATSSRDRGSKGSYNEQFF. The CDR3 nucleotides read TGTGCCACCAGTTCCCGGGACAGGGGGTCCAAGGGCTCCTACAATGAGCAGTTCTTC.

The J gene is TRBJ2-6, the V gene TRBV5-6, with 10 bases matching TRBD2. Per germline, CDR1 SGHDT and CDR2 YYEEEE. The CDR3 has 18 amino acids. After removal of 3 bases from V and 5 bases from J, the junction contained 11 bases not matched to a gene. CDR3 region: CASSSVSSGGLWANVLTF. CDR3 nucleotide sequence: TGTGCCAGCAGCTCGGTCTCTAGCGGGGGACTCTGGGCCAACGTCCTGACTTTC.

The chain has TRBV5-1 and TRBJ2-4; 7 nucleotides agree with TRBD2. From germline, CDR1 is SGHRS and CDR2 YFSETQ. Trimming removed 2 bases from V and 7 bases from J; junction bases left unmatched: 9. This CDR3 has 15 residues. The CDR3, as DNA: TGCGCCAGCAGCTTCCCTAGCGGAGTCGAGAACATTCAGTACTTC. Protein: CASSFPSGVENIQYF.

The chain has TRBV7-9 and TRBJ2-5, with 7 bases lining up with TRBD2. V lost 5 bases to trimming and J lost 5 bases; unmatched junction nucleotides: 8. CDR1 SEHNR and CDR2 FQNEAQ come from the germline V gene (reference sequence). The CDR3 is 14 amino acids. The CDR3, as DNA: TGTGCCAGCAGCCCGGGACTACCAGGGGAGACCCAGTACTTC. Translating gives CASSPGLPGETQYF.

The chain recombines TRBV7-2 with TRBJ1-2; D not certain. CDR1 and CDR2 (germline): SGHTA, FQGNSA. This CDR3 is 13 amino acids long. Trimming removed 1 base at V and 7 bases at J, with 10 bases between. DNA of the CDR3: TGTGCCAGCAGCTTAGTGGAGGGATTTGGCTACACCTTC. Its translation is CASSLVEGFGYTF.